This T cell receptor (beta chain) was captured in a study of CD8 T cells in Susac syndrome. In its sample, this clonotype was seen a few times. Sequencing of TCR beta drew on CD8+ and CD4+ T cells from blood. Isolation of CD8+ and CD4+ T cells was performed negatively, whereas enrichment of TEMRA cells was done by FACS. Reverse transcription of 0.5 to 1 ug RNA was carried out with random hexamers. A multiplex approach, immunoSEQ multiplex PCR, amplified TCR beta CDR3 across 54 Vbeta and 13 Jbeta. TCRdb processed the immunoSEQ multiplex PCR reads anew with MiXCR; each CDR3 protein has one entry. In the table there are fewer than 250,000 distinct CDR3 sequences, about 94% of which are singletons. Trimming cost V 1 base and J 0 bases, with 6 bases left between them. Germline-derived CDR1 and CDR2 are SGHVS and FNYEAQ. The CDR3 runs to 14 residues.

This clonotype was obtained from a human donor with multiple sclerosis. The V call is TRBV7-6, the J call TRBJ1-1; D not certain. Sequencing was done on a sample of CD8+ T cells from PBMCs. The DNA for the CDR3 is TGTGCCAGCAGCTTAGGCCACATGAACACTGAAGCTTTCTTT. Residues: CASSLGHMNTEAFF.